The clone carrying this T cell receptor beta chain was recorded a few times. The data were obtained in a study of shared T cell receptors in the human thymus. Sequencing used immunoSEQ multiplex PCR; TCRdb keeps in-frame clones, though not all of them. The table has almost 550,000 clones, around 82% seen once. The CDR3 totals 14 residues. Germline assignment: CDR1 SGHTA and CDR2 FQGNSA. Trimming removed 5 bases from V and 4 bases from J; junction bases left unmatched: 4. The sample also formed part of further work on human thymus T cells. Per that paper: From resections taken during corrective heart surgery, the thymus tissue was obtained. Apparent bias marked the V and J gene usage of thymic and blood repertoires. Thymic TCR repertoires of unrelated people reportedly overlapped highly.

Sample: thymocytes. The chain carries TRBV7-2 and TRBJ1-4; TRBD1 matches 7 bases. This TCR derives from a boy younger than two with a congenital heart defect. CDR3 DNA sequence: TGTGCCAGCAGCAGACAGGGCCGTAATGAAAAACTGTTTTTT. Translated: CASSRQGRNEKLFF.